This TCR beta chain was found in a study of OX40 agonist ivuxolimab in advanced cancers. Study-wide context: The treatment was a fully human IgG2 OX40 agonist, ivuxolimab.

Here immunoSEQ multiplex PCR was the method, and the copy in TCRdb shows in-frame clones only, minus some. The sample consists of around 16,000 clones, around 84% of them appearing once. A word on this clone: Its antigen remains unknown.

This CDR3 has 13 amino acids. Trimming removed 0 bases from V and 4 bases from J, with 7 bases in between. CDR1 is SGHNT, CDR2 YYREEE, per germline (reference sequence). Whole-study results and caveats: People who partly responded at 0.1-3.0 mg/kg had some of the least clonal expansion seen. Dose levels from 0.1 to 3.0 mg/kg saw CD4+ and CD8+ blood T cells expand clonally by week 6.

The sequencing here drew on CD4+ or CD8+ T cells sorted from blood, taken in a trial of the OX40 agonist ivuxolimab. The sequence derives from an adult with an advanced solid tumor such as melanoma, head and neck, liver or kidney cancer. The V gene is TRBV5-4, the J gene TRBJ2-5; no definite D call. The CDR3 loop is CASSLAGGETQYF. The CDR3 DNA reads as TGTGCCAGCAGCTTGGCCGGTGGAGAGACCCAGTACTTC.